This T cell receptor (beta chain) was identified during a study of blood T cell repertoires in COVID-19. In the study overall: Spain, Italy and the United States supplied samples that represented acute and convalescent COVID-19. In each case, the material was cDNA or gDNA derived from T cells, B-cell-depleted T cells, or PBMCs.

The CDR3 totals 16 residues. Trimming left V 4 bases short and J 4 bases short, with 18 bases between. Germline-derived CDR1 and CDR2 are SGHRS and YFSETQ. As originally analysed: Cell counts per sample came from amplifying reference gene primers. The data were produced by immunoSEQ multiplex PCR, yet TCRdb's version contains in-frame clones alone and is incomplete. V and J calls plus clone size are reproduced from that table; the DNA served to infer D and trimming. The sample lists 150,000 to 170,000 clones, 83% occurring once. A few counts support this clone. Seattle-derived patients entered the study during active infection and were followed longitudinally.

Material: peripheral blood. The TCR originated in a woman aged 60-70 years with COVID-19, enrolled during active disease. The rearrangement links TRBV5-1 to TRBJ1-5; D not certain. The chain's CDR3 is CASSPGLRESNQPQHF. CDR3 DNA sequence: TGCGCCAGCAGCCCTGGACTAAGGGAGAGTAATCAGCCCCAGCATTTT.